This passage covers 11 T cell receptor beta chains from one sample sequenced in a study of T cell changes during pregnancy in multiple sclerosis. Generated by immunoSEQ multiplex PCR, the TCRdb table keeps only in-frame clones and is missing some. In the table there are about 59,000 clones, roughly 88% of which are singletons. This specimen was peripheral blood, taken in the second trimester of pregnancy. The receptor source for this set is a female donor with multiple sclerosis, enrolled in a pregnancy study.

V gene TRBV18 combines with J gene TRBJ1-1; no clear D gene. This CDR3 comprises 13 residues. Germline V CDR1 and CDR2: KGHSH, LQKENI. Trimming left V 3 bases short and J 7 bases short, with 12 bases between. CDR3 coding DNA: TGTGCCAGCTCACCTAATGGACGGGATGAAGCTTTCTTT. This codes for CASSPNGRDEAFF. Supplemented by reference TRBV18 and TRBJ1-1, the full variable domain reads NAGVMQNPRHLVRRRGQEARLRCSPMKGHSHVYWYRQLPEEGLKFMVYLQKENIIDESGMPKERFSAEFPKEGPSILRIQQVVRGDSAAYFCASSPNGRDEAFFGQGTRLTVV.

J is TRBJ2-1 and V is TRBV11-1; D remains ambiguous. The germline V and J ends were trimmed by 4 bases and 6 bases, with 10 bases remaining between them. The CDR3 consists of 13 residues. Germline values: CDR1 SGHAT, CDR2 FQDESV (reference sequence). The CDR3 sequence: CASSWRRPNEQFF. The CDR3 nucleotides read TGTGCCAGCAGCTGGAGACGGCCCAATGAGCAGTTCTTC.

The chain combines TRBV6-1 with TRBJ1-1, with D uncertain. Trimming pared 4 bases from V and 5 bases from J, leaving 11 bases between. This CDR3 has 13 amino acids. Germline lookup yields CDR1 MNHNS and CDR2 SASEGT. The DNA for the CDR3 is TGTGCCAGCAGTGTAGGAGGTTTGACTGAAGCTTTCTTT. This sequence encodes CASSVGGLTEAFF.

V usage is TRBV2 and J usage is TRBJ1-2; TRBD1 agrees at 11 bases. Looked up from germline, CDR1 is SNHLY and CDR2 is FYNNEI. Germline trimming cut 6 bases from V and 7 bases from J; bases unmatched to any gene: 1. This CDR3 has 12 amino acids. The CDR3 DNA reads TGTGCCAGCAGCGGGACAGGGGGTGGCTACACCTTC. Protein: CASSGTGGGYTF.

The sample holds one count of this clone. This sequence joins TRBV19 and TRBJ1-1, with a weak D call TRBD1 (5 bases). From germline, CDR1 is LNHDA and CDR2 SQIVND (reference sequence). The CDR3 extends over 14 amino acids. V gave up 0 bases and J gave up 4 bases, with 9 bases separating them. The CDR3 sequence: CASSIDSRVTEAFF. CDR3 nucleotide sequence: TGTGCCAGTAGTATAGATTCCAGGGTCACTGAAGCTTTCTTT.

The chain has TRBV15 and TRBJ1-4; D remains ambiguous. Germline V gives CDR1 LNHNV, CDR2 YYDKDF (reference sequence). There are 15 residues in the CDR3. Trimming pared 0 bases from V and 7 bases from J, leaving 12 bases between. The CDR3 region has the DNA TGTGCCACCAGCAGAGATCTGGGAGGGAGTGAAAAACTGTTTTTT. Translation gives CATSRDLGGSEKLFF.

The chain combines TRBV21-1 with TRBJ2-5; the table assigns TRBD2, which was not confirmed against the DNA. TRBV21-1 is a recognized pseudogene. CDR3 length: 15 amino acids. CDR3 nucleotides: TGTGCCAGCAGCAAGCGGCACCCGGCGGGAGAGACCCAGTACTTC. Its translation is CASSKRHPAGETQYF.

The gene calls are TRBV28 and TRBJ1-6; 9 bases fit TRBD1. CDR1 is MDHEN, CDR2 SYDVKM, per germline. This CDR3 is 15 amino acids long. Unmatched junction bases numbered 7, after V lost 3 bases and J lost 10 bases. CDR3 protein: CASSFRGQGYSPLHF. Here the CDR3 DNA reads TGTGCCAGCAGTTTTAGGGGACAGGGATACTCACCCCTCCACTTT. Combining the CDR3 with reference TRBV28 and TRBJ1-6 gives the whole variable domain DVKVTQSSRYLVKRTGEKVFLECVQDMDHENMFWYRQDPGLGLRLIYFSYDVKMKEKGDIPEGYSVSREKKERFSLILESASTNQTSMYLCASSFRGQGYSPLHFGNGTRLTVT.

The chain uses TRBV21-1 and TRBJ2-4; the table assigns TRBD2, which was not confirmed against the DNA. TRBV21-1 is a known pseudogene. CDR3 size: 19 residues. The CDR3 bases are TGTGCCAGCAGCACCCGGGGGGGGTGCCCGACTATAGCCAAAAACATTCAGTACTTC. It translates to CASSTRGGCPTIAKNIQYF.

The V gene is TRBV13, the J gene TRBJ2-5; TRBD2 aligns across 11 bases. The J call could be wrong; TRBJ2-7 is a better fit for the DNA end. The germline CDR1 and CDR2 sequences are PRHDT and FYEKMQ (reference sequence). This CDR3 is 15 amino acids long. CDR3 amino acids: CASSSGTSGPYEQYF. The CDR3 coding sequence is TGTGCCAGCAGCTCTGGGACTAGCGGTCCCTACGAGCAGTACTTC.

The chain employs TRBV5-1 and TRBJ1-5, with D perhaps matching TRBD1 (6 bases). Trimming removed 2 bases from V and 2 bases from J, with 8 bases in between. CDR1 is SGHRS and CDR2 is YFSETQ in the germline V gene. This CDR3 has 14 residues. The CDR3 protein is CASSLAGGNQPQHF. The CDR3 DNA reads TGCGCCAGCAGCTTAGCAGGGGGCAATCAGCCCCAGCATTTT.